Listed here are 15 T cell receptor beta chains from one sample, sequenced in a study of spatial heterogeneity in lung cancer. Points from the study as a whole: Mutation tallies in tumors tracked expanded intratumoral alpha and beta TCR counts.

These receptors' antigens are unknown. Noted time point: sample taken at primary tumor resection. One entry per CDR3 protein, called by TCRdb with MiXCR from the 5' RACE reads. Among some 5,100 distinct CDR3 sequences listed, around 15% were seen once. This material consisted of lung tumor tissue, taken at surgery. These receptors all stem from a female donor with early-stage non-small cell lung cancer.

This clonotype occurred many times. The rearrangement joins TRBV5-6 to TRBJ2-7; D remains unclear. V gave up 3 bases and J gave up 4 bases, with 8 bases separating them. CDR3 length: 12 residues. Germline V CDR1 and CDR2: SGHDT, YYEEEE. CDR3 DNA: TGTGCCAGCAGCTGGGGAAGGTACGAGCAGTACTTC. Its protein product is CASSWGRYEQYF. The full variable domain, its missing parts supplied by reference TRBV5-6 and TRBJ2-7, is DAGVTQSPTHLIKTRGQQVTLRCSPKSGHDTVSWYQQALGQGPQFIFQYYEEEERQRGNFPDRFSGHQFPNYSSELNVNALLLGDSALYLCASSWGRYEQYFGPGTRLTVT.

This clonotype was counted many times. This chain links TRBV14 with TRBJ2-2, with D unclear. The V end was cut by 0 bases, the J end by 4 bases, with 6 bases between. This CDR3 has 14 residues. Germline lookup yields CDR1 SGHDN and CDR2 FVKESK. The CDR3 DNA is TGTGCCAGCAGCCAAGAACACCTCACCGGGGAGCTGTTTTTT. Encoded protein: CASSQEHLTGELFF.

V and J are TRBV11-2 and TRBJ2-1; D call uncertain. Looked up from germline, CDR1 is SGHAT and CDR2 is FQNNGV. This CDR3 contains 14 residues. Trimming took off 5 bases at V and 3 bases at J, with 11 bases between the two ends. CDR3 in DNA: TGTGCCAGCAGCAACGGGCAGCGCTACAATGAGCAGTTCTTC. Its translation is CASSNGQRYNEQFF.

By proportion, this clonotype is medium-sized. The CDR3 is CASTPKGRGIDGYTF. In DNA form, the CDR3 reads TGTGCCAGCACCCCCAAGGGCAGGGGAATAGATGGCTACACCTTC. J is TRBJ1-2 and V is TRBV27; the D gene is possibly TRBD1 (6 bases). The CDR3 spans 15 residues. Germline V gene sequence: CDR1 MNHEY, CDR2 SMNVEV (reference sequence). V dropped 7 bases and J dropped 6 bases, with 21 bases sitting between them.

This clonotype is labeled medium-sized. The chain joins TRBV4-2 to TRBJ1-2, with D perhaps TRBD1 (6 bases). The CDR3 has 16 residues. Germline lookup yields CDR1 LGHNA and CDR2 YNFKEQ. V was pared by 0 bases and J by 2 bases, with 13 bases between. In DNA, the CDR3 is TGTGCCAGCAGCCAAGATTTAAGCAGGGGAAACTATGGCTACACCTTC. This gives the protein CASSQDLSRGNYGYTF.

By sample share, this clonotype is medium-sized. The V and J genes are TRBV6-6 and TRBJ2-1; 10 bases align to TRBD2. The CDR3 covers 17 residues. The junction had 12 bases not matched to a gene; V was cut back by 0 bases and J by 10 bases. Germline V gives CDR1 MNHNY, CDR2 SVGAGI (reference sequence). This chain's CDR3 is CASSYSSTSGTSQEQFF. As DNA, the CDR3 is TGTGCCAGCAGTTACTCGAGTACTAGCGGGACCTCACAGGAGCAGTTCTTC.

The rearrangement joins TRBV7-6 to TRBJ2-2, with D possibly TRBD2 on 5 matching bases. V was shortened by 5 bases and J by 1 base, with 14 bases between the two germline ends. Germline V gene data show CDR1 as SGHVS and CDR2 as FNYEAQ. The length of the CDR3 is 16 residues. CDR3 region: CASSNRLRGNTGELFF. In DNA form, the CDR3 reads TGTGCCAGCAGCAATCGATTACGGGGGAACACCGGGGAGCTGTTTTTT. Full variable domain (remainder filled in from reference TRBV7-6 and TRBJ2-2): GAGVSQSPRYKVTKRGQDVALRCDPISGHVSLYWYRQALGQGPEFLTYFNYEAQQDKSGLPNDRFSAERPEGSISTLTIQRTEQRDSAMYRCASSNRLRGNTGELFFGEGSRLTVL.

This clonotype showed up many times. The chain combines TRBV7-3 with TRBJ2-3; 9 bases agree with TRBD2. The ends lost 5 bases at V and 4 bases at J; junction bases unmatched: 7. This CDR3 has 15 amino acids. Germline assignment: CDR1 SGHTA and CDR2 FQGTGA. The CDR3 DNA sequence: TGTGCCAGCAGCCCCGGGACTAGCCTTGCAGATACGCAGTATTTT. It is translated as CASSPGTSLADTQYF.

At least ten counts were recorded for this clonotype. The V gene is TRBV20-1, the J gene TRBJ2-3; D tentatively fits TRBD1 or TRBD2 (5 bases each). The CDR3 length is 14 residues. Germline CDR1 is DFQATT and CDR2 is SNEGSKA (reference sequence). The germline V and J ends were trimmed by 0 bases and 11 bases, with 18 bases remaining between them. The CDR3: CSARDTGTSPKQYF. The CDR3, as DNA: TGCAGTGCTAGAGACACGGGGACGTCACCCAAGCAGTATTTT.

The V and J genes are TRBV12-3 or TRBV12-4 and TRBJ2-3; D gene unclear. With 4 bases removed from V and 3 bases from J, the gap between germline ends came to 11 bases. CDR3 length: 14 amino acids. The CDR3: CASSYSDLTDTQYF. The CDR3 nucleotides read TGTGCCAGCAGTTATTCAGATTTAACAGATACGCAGTATTTT.

By its share, this clonotype is medium-sized. The junction departs from germline at one end; a sequencing error may be responsible. This sequence joins TRBV12-3 or TRBV12-4 and TRBJ2-1; D call uncertain. This CDR3 spans 11 amino acids. CDR3 sequence (DNA): TGTGCCAGCAGTCCCTACAGTGAGCAGTTCTTC. Translated: CASSPYSEQFF.

This clonotype is categorized as medium-sized (0.01 to 0.1%). This chain joins TRBV29-1 and TRBJ2-2; unclear D gene. Germline CDR1 and CDR2: SQVTM and ANQGSEA. Between the trimmed V and J ends, which lost 4 bases and 7 bases, there was a span of 13 bases. The CDR3 totals 13 residues. CDR3 sequence (DNA): TGCAGCGTTGTATTGAGCTTGGACGGGGAGCTGTTTTTT. It yields the protein CSVVLSLDGELFF.

The rearrangement joins TRBV5-6 to TRBJ2-7, with D possibly matching TRBD2 (6 bases). The germline V gene encodes CDR1 SGHDT and CDR2 YYEEEE. The CDR3 consists of 15 residues. Trimming stripped 2 bases from V and 0 bases from J, with 12 bases between. The CDR3 bases are TGTGCCAGCAGCTTTCGGGGGATCAGCTCCTACGAGCAGTACTTC. Amino acids: CASSFRGISSYEQYF.

This clonotype was seen at least ten times. V and J are TRBV7-2 and TRBJ2-5; the D is unclear. In germline, CDR1 is SGHTA, CDR2 FQGNSA. V lost 5 bases to trimming and J lost 0 bases, with 4 bases between them. The CDR3 is 12 amino acids. The CDR3 loop is CASSKYQETQYF. The CDR3 DNA reads TGTGCCAGCAGCAAGTACCAAGAGACCCAGTACTTC.

This clonotype appeared many times. V and J are TRBV20-1 and TRBJ2-1, with 10 bases identical to TRBD2. CDR1 is DFQATT and CDR2 is SNEGSKA in the germline V gene (reference sequence). With 3 bases clipped from V and 8 bases from J, the junction kept 13 bases outside the gene matches. The CDR3 spans 16 residues. This CDR3 reads CSARASGSAFRDEQFF. CDR3 nucleotides: TGCAGTGCTAGGGCTAGCGGGAGCGCTTTTAGGGATGAGCAGTTCTTC.